The 10 T cell receptor beta chains listed next were all sequenced from one sample in a study of CD8 T cells in Susac syndrome. RNA amounts of roughly 0.5 to 1 ug underwent reverse transcription with random hexamers. Via MiXCR, TCRdb re-called the immunoSEQ multiplex PCR reads, giving one row per CDR3 protein. Found here are 180,000 or so distinct CDR3 sequences, around 94% of them singletons; the top ten hold 0.085% to 0.1%. Sequenced material: CD4+ T cells from PBMCs. The receptors were gathered from a human donor with Susac syndrome.

V and J are TRBV15 and TRBJ1-1; 9 nucleotides match TRBD1. The CDR3 sequence is 17 residues long. V trimming: 0 bases; J trimming: 2 bases; junction bases outside the gene matches: 7. Looked up from germline, CDR1 is LNHNV and CDR2 is YYDKDF (reference sequence). CDR3 DNA sequence: TGTGCCACCAGCAGAGATCGGCGGGGACAGGGCAACACTGAAGCTTTCTTT. This sequence encodes CATSRDRRGQGNTEAFF.

This chain uses TRBV6-1 with TRBJ1-2; D may be TRBD1 (6 bases). Germline V gene sequence: CDR1 MNHNS, CDR2 SASEGT. The CDR3 covers 18 residues. V was pared by 3 bases and J by 3 bases, with 23 bases between. The CDR3 DNA is TGTGCCAGCAGTGATCCCCGGCCAGGGGCGATTACTCACTATGGCTACACCTTC. Translated: CASSDPRPGAITHYGYTF.

In regard to this clonotype: One end of the junction varies from germline; a read error may be responsible. The CDR3 protein is CASSLASGLGSQPQHF. CDR3 nucleotides: TGTGCTAGCAGCTTAGCGAGCGGCCTCGGGAGTCAGCCCCAGCATTTT. The V gene is TRBV7-7, the J gene TRBJ1-5; D is ambiguous. Germline-derived CDR1 and CDR2 are SSHAT and FNYEAQ (reference sequence). The CDR3 extends over 16 amino acids.

The rearrangement joins TRBV29-1 to TRBJ2-2, with a possible D match to TRBD2 (7 bases). Germline V gene sequence: CDR1 SQVTM, CDR2 ANQGSEA. V lost 6 bases, J lost 6 bases, and 14 bases lay in between. The CDR3 consists of 13 residues. DNA of the CDR3: TGCAGCGTGGGGATAGGGGGGGCCGGGGAGCTGTTTTTT. Translating it yields CSVGIGGAGELFF.

The DNA of the CDR3 is TGTGCCAGCAGCGCCACCCCATCGAACACTGAAGCTTTCTTT. Translating gives CASSATPSNTEAFF. The rearrangement uses TRBV11-2 and TRBJ1-1; no definite D call. V was trimmed by 5 bases and J by 1 base, leaving 11 bases between them. Germline V gene data show CDR1 as SGHAT and CDR2 as FQNNGV. This CDR3 is 14 amino acids long.

The chain is built from TRBV5-1 and TRBJ1-2; 7 nucleotides match TRBD1. From germline, CDR1 is SGHRS and CDR2 YFSETQ. CDR3 length: 14 residues. Trimming removed 0 bases from V and 6 bases from J; junction bases left unmatched: 5. The CDR3 here is CASSLAAGGDGYTF. In nucleotides, the CDR3 is TGCGCCAGCAGCTTGGCGGCAGGGGGAGATGGCTACACCTTC.

This sequence joins TRBV6-5 and TRBJ1-2; TRBD1 might be the D (6 bases). This CDR3 has 13 residues. Germline loops: CDR1 MNHEY, CDR2 SVGAGI. The ends were cut back, 6 bases at V and 4 bases at J, with 12 bases in the middle. The CDR3 protein is CASSRQDLYGYTF. CDR3 bases: TGTGCCAGCAGCAGACAGGACCTCTATGGCTACACCTTC.

The chain recombines TRBV27 with TRBJ1-5; D ambiguous. Deletions cut 5 bases from V and 0 bases from J, with 8 bases between. The CDR3 totals 14 residues. Germline CDR1 reads MNHEY; CDR2 reads SMNVEV (reference sequence). The CDR3 DNA follows: TGTGCCAGCAGTCCGAACACTAGCAATCAGCCCCAGCATTTT. It yields the protein CASSPNTSNQPQHF.

V is TRBV20-1 and J is TRBJ2-7, with a weak D call TRBD2 (5 bases). There are 15 residues in the CDR3. CDR1 is DFQATT and CDR2 is SNEGSKA in the germline V gene (reference sequence). V lost 0 bases and J lost 7, with 19 bases in between. CDR3 sequence (DNA): TGCAGTGCTAGAGACGCCCTTTCGAGGGATAGGGAGCAGTACTTC. Protein sequence: CSARDALSRDREQYF.

The chain has TRBV11-2 and TRBJ1-1; tentatively, D is TRBD1 (6 bases). CDR1 and CDR2 from the germline V gene are SGHAT and FQNNGV. The CDR3 loop spans 14 amino acids. V was trimmed by 1 base and J by 1 base, leaving 7 bases between them. The CDR3 DNA sequence: TGTGCCAGCAGCTTAGTCAGGGGGAACACTGAAGCTTTCTTT. Translation gives CASSLVRGNTEAFF. Full variable domain (outside the CDR3, taken from reference TRBV11-2 and TRBJ1-1): EAGVAQSPRYKIIEKRQSVAFWCNPISGHATLYWYQQILGQGPKLLIQFQNNGVVDDSQLPKDRFSAERLKGVDSTLKIQPAKLEDSAVYLCASSLVRGNTEAFFGQGTRLTVV.